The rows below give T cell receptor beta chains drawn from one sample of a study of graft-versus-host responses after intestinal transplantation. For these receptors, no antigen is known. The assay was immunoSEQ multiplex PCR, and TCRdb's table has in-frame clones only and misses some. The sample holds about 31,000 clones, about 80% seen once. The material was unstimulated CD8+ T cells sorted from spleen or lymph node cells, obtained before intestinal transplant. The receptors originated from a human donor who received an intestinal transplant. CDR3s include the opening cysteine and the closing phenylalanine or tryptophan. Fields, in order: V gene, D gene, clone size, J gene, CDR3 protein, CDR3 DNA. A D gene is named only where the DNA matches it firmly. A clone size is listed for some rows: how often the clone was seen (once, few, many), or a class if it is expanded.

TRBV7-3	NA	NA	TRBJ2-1	CASSPGDEQFF	TGTGCCAGCAGCCCAGGGGATGAGCAGTTCTTC
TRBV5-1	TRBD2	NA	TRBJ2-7	CASSLGGEIAGGLPSYEQYF	TGCGCCAGCAGCTTGGGGGGGGAGATAGCGGGGGGCCTCCCCTCCTACGAGCAGTACTTC
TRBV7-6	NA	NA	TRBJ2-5	CASSLGRSWQTQYF	TGTGCCAGCAGCTTAGGCCGGAGCTGGCAGACCCAGTACTTC
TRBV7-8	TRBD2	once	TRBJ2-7	CASSSPGEGFEQYF	TGTGCCAGCAGCTCCCCCGGGGAGGGGTTCGAGCAGTACTTC
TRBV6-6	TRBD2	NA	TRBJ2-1	CASHGTSANEQFF	TGTGCCAGCCATGGGACTAGCGCCAATGAGCAGTTCTTC
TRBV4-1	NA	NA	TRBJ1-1	CASSLTHNRAEAFF	TGCGCCAGCAGCTTAACCCATAACAGGGCTGAAGCTTTCTTT
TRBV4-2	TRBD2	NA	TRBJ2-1	CASSQDLTPRGGASYNEQFF	TGTGCCAGCAGCCAAGATCTAACCCCACGGGGGGGGGCCTCCTACAATGAGCAGTTCTTC
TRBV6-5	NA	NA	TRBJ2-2	CASGAGELFF	TGTGCCTCGGGAGCCGGGGAGCTGTTTTTT
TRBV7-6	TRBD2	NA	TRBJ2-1	CASSSPAGTNYNEQFF	TGTGCCAGCAGCAGCCCGGCGGGGACTAACTACAATGAGCAGTTCTTC
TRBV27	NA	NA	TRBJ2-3	CASSFWGGWTDTQYF	TGTGCCAGCAGTTTTTGGGGGGGCTGGACAGATACGCAGTATTTT
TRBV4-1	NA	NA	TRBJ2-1	CASSQGPGEQFF	TGCGCCAGCAGCCAAGGACCGGGAGAGCAGTTCTTC
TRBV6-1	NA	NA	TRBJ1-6	CASSEDSSYNSPLHF	TGTGCCAGCAGTGAAGACAGCTCCTATAATTCACCCCTCCACTTT
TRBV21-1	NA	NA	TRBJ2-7	CASSKTQGDVRREGLSYEQYF	TGTGCCAGCAGCAAAACCCAGGGAGACGTAAGGCGGGAGGGCCTTTCCTACGAGCAGTACTTC
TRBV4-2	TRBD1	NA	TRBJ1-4	CASSQEEGAEEKLFF	TGTGCCAGCAGCCAAGAAGAGGGGGCGGAGGAAAAACTGTTTTTT
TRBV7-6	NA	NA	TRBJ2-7	CASSFKAGPEGEQYF	TGTGCCAGCAGCTTTAAAGCGGGTCCGGAGGGCGAGCAGTACTTC
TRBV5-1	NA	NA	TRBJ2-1	CASSYGQPGRYNEQFF	TGCGCCAGCAGCTATGGACAGCCCGGGCGGTACAATGAGCAGTTCTTC
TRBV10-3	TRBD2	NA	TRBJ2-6	CAIGEREHSGANVLTF	TGTGCCATCGGAGAGCGGGAGCACTCTGGGGCCAACGTCCTGACTTTC
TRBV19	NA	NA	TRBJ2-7	CASSRGPGVSSSYEQYF	TGTGCCAGTAGCCGCGGGCCGGGGGTTTCGAGCTCCTACGAGCAGTACTTC
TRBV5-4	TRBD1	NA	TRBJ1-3	CASSGDSSGNTIYF	TGTGCCAGCAGCGGGGACAGCTCTGGAAACACCATATATTTT
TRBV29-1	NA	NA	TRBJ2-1	CSVAGTDAPADSYNEQFF	TGCAGCGTTGCCGGGACTGATGCCCCTGCGGACTCTTACAATGAGCAGTTCTTC
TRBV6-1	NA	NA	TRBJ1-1	CASSEGGAEAFF	TGTGCCAGCAGTGAAGGCGGGGCTGAAGCTTTCTTT
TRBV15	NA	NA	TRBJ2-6	CATSTSSRAGANVLTF	TGTGCCACCAGCACCTCGTCCCGGGCTGGGGCCAACGTCCTGACTTTC
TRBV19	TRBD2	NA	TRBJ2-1	CASSIVAGGQSEQFF	TGTGCCAGTAGTATAGTAGCGGGAGGGCAAAGTGAGCAGTTCTTC
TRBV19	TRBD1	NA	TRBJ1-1	CASSIGPGGSTEAFF	TGTGCCAGTAGTATAGGTCCAGGGGGGAGCACTGAAGCTTTCTTT
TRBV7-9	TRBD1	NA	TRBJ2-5	CASSPPEGQGIGETQYF	TGTGCCAGCAGCCCCCCGGAGGGACAGGGAATAGGGGAGACCCAGTACTTC
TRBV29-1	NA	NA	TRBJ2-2	CSGQVNTGELFF	TGCAGCGGACAGGTCAACACCGGGGAGCTGTTTTTT
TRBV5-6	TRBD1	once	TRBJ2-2	CASSSTDRALGTGELFF	TGTGCCAGCAGCTCCACGGACAGGGCTCTGGGCACCGGGGAGCTGTTTTTT
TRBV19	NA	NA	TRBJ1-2	CASSIAGNNYGYTF	TGTGCCAGTAGTATAGCAGGGAATAACTATGGCTACACCTTC
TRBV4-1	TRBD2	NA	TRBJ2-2	CASSQVSSGGAGELFF	TGCGCCAGCAGCCAAGTCTCTAGCGGGGGGGCCGGGGAGCTGTTTTTT
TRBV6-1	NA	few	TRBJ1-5	CASSGEDNAPISNQPQHF	TGTGCCAGCAGTGGGGAGGATAACGCGCCGATTAGCAATCAGCCCCAGCATTTT
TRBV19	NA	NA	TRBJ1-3	CASSIAGFSGNTIYF	TGTGCCAGTAGTATAGCGGGATTCTCTGGAAACACCATATATTTT
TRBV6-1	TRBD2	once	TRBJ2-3	CASTPSGGAPDTQYF	TGTGCCAGCACGCCAAGCGGGGGGGCCCCAGATACGCAGTATTTT
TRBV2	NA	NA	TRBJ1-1	CASTVQSRQNTEAFF	TGTGCCAGCACCGTCCAGAGCAGACAGAACACTGAAGCTTTCTTT
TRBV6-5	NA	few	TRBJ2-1	CASSYYQEQFF	TGTGCCAGCAGTTACTACCAGGAGCAGTTCTTC
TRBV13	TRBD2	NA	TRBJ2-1	CASSLGLAGGGGNEQFF	TGTGCCAGCAGCTTAGGCCTTGCGGGAGGGGGTGGCAATGAGCAGTTCTTC
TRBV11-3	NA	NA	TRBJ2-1	CASSLVPPHGVDNEQFF	TGTGCCAGCAGCTTAGTACCCCCTCACGGGGTGGACAATGAGCAGTTCTTC
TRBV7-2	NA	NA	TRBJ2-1	CASIPIVSYNEQFF	TGTGCCAGCATCCCGATAGTCTCCTACAATGAGCAGTTCTTC
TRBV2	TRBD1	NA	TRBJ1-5	CASSRQGADQPQHF	TGTGCCAGCAGTCGACAGGGAGCAGATCAGCCCCAGCATTTT
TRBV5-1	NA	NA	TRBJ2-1	CASSLWTGLNEQFF	TGCGCCAGCAGCTTGTGGACGGGATTGAATGAGCAGTTCTTC
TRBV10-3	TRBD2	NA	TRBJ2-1	CAISEPLPRTSGRGPSYNEQFF	TGTGCCATCAGTGAGCCCCTTCCCCGGACTAGCGGGAGGGGGCCCTCCTACAATGAGCAGTTCTTC
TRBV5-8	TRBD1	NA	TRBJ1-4	CASSFGTETEKLFF	TGTGCCAGCAGCTTTGGGACAGAGACTGAAAAACTGTTTTTT
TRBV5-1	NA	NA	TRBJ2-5	CASTSGRRAKTQYF	TGCGCCAGTACCTCCGGGAGAAGGGCAAAGACCCAGTACTTC
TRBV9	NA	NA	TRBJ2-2	CASSPRVYGELFF	TGTGCCAGCAGCCCCAGGGTGTACGGGGAGCTGTTTTTT
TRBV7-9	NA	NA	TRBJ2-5	CASSQKTVMETQYF	TGTGCCAGCAGCCAAAAGACAGTCATGGAGACCCAGTACTTC
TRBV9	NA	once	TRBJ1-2	CASSVASGRYGYTF	TGTGCCAGCAGCGTAGCGTCGGGGAGGTATGGCTACACCTTC
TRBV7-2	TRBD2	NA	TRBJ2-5	CASSPASGGGETQYF	TGTGCCAGCAGCCCAGCTAGCGGTGGTGGGGAGACCCAGTACTTC
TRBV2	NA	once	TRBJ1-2	CASSPLKQDGYTF	TGTGCCAGCAGCCCCCTCAAACAGGATGGCTACACCTTC
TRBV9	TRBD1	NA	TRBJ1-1	CASARQGGNTEAFF	TGTGCCAGCGCCAGACAGGGAGGGAACACTGAAGCTTTCTTT
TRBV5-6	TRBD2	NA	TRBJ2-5	CASSLPPAGGRETQYF	TGTGCCAGCAGCTTGCCCCCGGCGGGGGGGCGGGAGACCCAGTACTTC
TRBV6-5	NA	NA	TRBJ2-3	CASSYSARTDTQYF	TGTGCCAGCAGTTACTCAGCCCGCACAGATACGCAGTATTTT
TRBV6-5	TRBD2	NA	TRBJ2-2	CASSRTSGPTGELFF	TGTGCCAGCAGCCGGACTAGCGGTCCCACCGGGGAGCTGTTTTTT
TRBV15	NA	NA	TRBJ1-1	CATSSTDRYTEAFF	TGTGCCACCAGCAGCACCGACAGATACACTGAAGCTTTCTTT
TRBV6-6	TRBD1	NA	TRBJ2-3	CAGSYPGQGEDTQYF	TGTGCCGGCAGTTACCCAGGACAGGGCGAGGATACGCAGTATTTT